This record covers a single T cell receptor beta chain. This record belongs to a study of shared clonotypes between healthy human individuals. Genomic DNA per cell subset filled all wells of several immunoSEQ plates. Produced via immunoSEQ multiplex PCR; TCRdb's table is partial and in-frame only. The sample includes about 340,000 clones, around 79% seen only once; the top ten take more than 9%. V lost 4 bases to trimming and J lost 7 bases, with 16 bases between them. The length of the CDR3 is 14 residues. Germline CDR1 SNHLY, CDR2 FYNNEI. The clonotype originates from a man aged 30 to 45 in good health. The sample consisted of memory CD4+ T cells sorted from blood. Subset: CD45RA-negative fraction. The rearrangement uses TRBV2 and TRBJ1-1, with D perhaps matching TRBD1 (5 bases). In DNA, the CDR3 is TGTGCCAGCAGTGGCTGGGGGGGGAGGGTTGAAGCTTTCTTT. It codes for CASSGWGGRVEAFF.